These 11 T cell receptor beta chains share one sample of origin, sequenced in a study of cytomegalovirus exposure and HLA in healthy donors. The primer mix had 60 Vbeta and 13 Jbeta primers. TCRdb keeps only in-frame clones here, not all; method: immunoSEQ multiplex PCR. The sample carries about 190,000 clones, roughly four fifths recorded once. The sample was PBMCs. The receptors originated from a man between 50 and 59 years old in good health and CMV-seronegative.

The chain recombines TRBV18 with TRBJ1-2; D unclear. Looked up from germline, CDR1 is KGHSH and CDR2 is LQKENI. V lost 2 bases to trimming and J lost 2 bases, with 9 bases between them. The CDR3 covers 14 residues. The CDR3 region has the DNA TGTGCCAGCTCACCAGAGGGTTTAAACTATGGCTACACCTTC. As protein: CASSPEGLNYGYTF.

J is TRBJ2-1 and V is TRBV2; D possibly corresponds to TRBD2 (6 bases). This CDR3 is 16 amino acids long. The V and J ends lost 7 bases and 0 bases respectively, with 16 bases between them. Germline V gene data show CDR1 as SNHLY and CDR2 as FYNNEI. CDR3 loop: CASTIDAGSSYNEQFF. CDR3 coding DNA: TGTGCCAGCACGATCGACGCGGGGAGCTCCTACAATGAGCAGTTCTTC.

The V call is TRBV29-1, the J call TRBJ2-7, with TRBD2 matching over 9 bases. The germline gives CDR1 SQVTM, CDR2 ANQGSEA. Trimming at V came to 3 bases and at J to 0 bases, leaving 3 bases not matched to a gene. CDR3 length: 14 amino acids. The DNA of the CDR3 is TGCAGCGTTGATCCTAGCGGGACCTCCTACGAGCAGTACTTC. Translated: CSVDPSGTSYEQYF.

The J gene is TRBJ2-1, the V gene TRBV18; 10 nucleotides match TRBD2. V lost 0 bases to trimming and J lost 12 bases; unmatched junction nucleotides: 8. CDR3 length: 15 amino acids. Per the germline V gene, CDR1 is KGHSH and CDR2 is LQKENI. CDR3 sequence: CASSPPPSGRAAQFF. The CDR3 DNA follows: TGTGCCAGCTCACCACCCCCTAGCGGGAGAGCGGCGCAGTTCTTC.

This rearrangement joins TRBV15 to TRBJ2-2, with TRBD2 matching 7 bases. This CDR3 is 16 amino acids long. CDR1 is LNHNV and CDR2 is YYDKDF in the germline V gene (reference sequence). The junction had 10 bases not matched to a gene; V was cut back by 5 bases and J by 4 bases. CDR3 residues: CATSAGEGRGTGELFF. As DNA, the CDR3 is TGTGCCACCAGCGCGGGGGAGGGCCGAGGCACCGGGGAGCTGTTTTTT.

The gene calls are TRBV5-1 and TRBJ1-2, with TRBD1 as a possible D gene (6 bases). This CDR3 contains 12 residues. V lost 4 bases to trimming and J lost 7 bases, with 11 bases between them. The germline CDR1 and CDR2 sequences are SGHRS and YFSETQ. CDR3 in DNA: TGCGCCAGCAGCCCCGACAGGCTTGGCTACACCTTC. Protein product: CASSPDRLGYTF.

The CDR3 protein is CASSHPPGGSAYEQYF. The DNA of the CDR3 is TGTGCCAGCAGCCATCCCCCGGGGGGGTCGGCCTACGAGCAGTACTTC. The chain joins TRBV28 to TRBJ2-7; 8 bases fit TRBD2. The germline V gene has CDR1 MDHEN and CDR2 SYDVKM. Unmatched junction bases numbered 12, after V lost 6 bases and J lost 2 bases. This CDR3 region has 16 residues. Based on the CDR3 plus reference TRBV28 and TRBJ2-7, the full variable domain is DVKVTQSSRYLVKRTGEKVFLECVQDMDHENMFWYRQDPGLGLRLIYFSYDVKMKEKGDIPEGYSVSREKKERFSLILESASTNQTSMYLCASSHPPGGSAYEQYFGPGTRLTVT.

The chain recombines TRBV11-2 with TRBJ1-1, with 7 bases fitting TRBD1. The germline CDR1 and CDR2 sequences are SGHAT and FQNNGV. J lost 3 bases, V lost 5 bases, and 9 bases had no gene match. The CDR3 covers 15 residues. CDR3 loop: CASSRTDRVDTEAFF. The CDR3 coding sequence is TGTGCCAGCAGCCGGACTGACAGGGTAGACACTGAAGCTTTCTTT.

CDR3 amino acids: CASSQPTGGAGGYTF. CDR3 sequence (DNA): TGTGCCAGCAGCCAACCCACAGGGGGCGCGGGGGGCTACACCTTC. The chain recombines TRBV7-2 with TRBJ1-2, with 9 bases lining up with TRBD1. Germline CDR1 reads SGHTA; CDR2 reads FQGNSA. The CDR3 spans 15 residues. After removal of 5 bases from V and 8 bases from J, the junction contained 12 bases not matched to a gene. The full variable domain, its missing parts supplied by reference TRBV7-2 and TRBJ1-2, is GAGVSQSPSNKVTEKGKDVELRCDPISGHTALYWYRQSLGQGLEFLIYFQGNSAPDKSGLPSDRFSAERTGGSVSTLTIQRTQQEDSAVYLCASSQPTGGAGGYTFGSGTRLTVV.

The chain recombines TRBV18 with TRBJ2-7; D unresolved. Per germline, CDR1 KGHSH and CDR2 LQKENI. The CDR3 contains 13 residues. The V and J ends lost 3 bases and 3 bases respectively, with 9 bases between them. This CDR3 is CASSPGHLYEQYF. The DNA of the CDR3 is TGTGCCAGCTCACCGGGCCACCTCTACGAGCAGTACTTC. Drawing the rest from reference TRBV18 and TRBJ2-7, the complete variable domain is NAGVMQNPRHLVRRRGQEARLRCSPMKGHSHVYWYRQLPEEGLKFMVYLQKENIIDESGMPKERFSAEFPKEGPSILRIQQVVRGDSAAYFCASSPGHLYEQYFGPGTRLTVT.

The chain has TRBV29-1 and TRBJ2-7, with 14 nucleotides matching TRBD2. V shed 4 bases, J shed 3 bases, and the junction held 5 bases outside the gene matches. Germline V gives CDR1 SQVTM, CDR2 ANQGSEA. The CDR3 has 15 amino acids. CDR3 amino acids: CSVAGLAGGYYEQYF. In nucleotides, the CDR3 is TGCAGCGTTGCCGGACTAGCGGGAGGTTACTACGAGCAGTACTTC.